This T cell receptor (beta chain) was captured in a study of T cell responses to AZD1222 COVID-19 vaccine. The study's findings and limits: Seropositive at baseline were only a handful of AZD1222 recipients. In a largely white British group with more females than males, clonal diversity was possibly underestimated. The reported proportion of spike-specific TCRs targeting unmutated variant regions was nearly half.

Comments on this clone: What it binds is unknown.

Assay: immunoSEQ multiplex PCR; the TCRdb copy retains only in-frame clones and omits some. The repertoire has some 84,000 clones, roughly 88% of them found once; the top ten carry roughly 15%. Germline lookup yields CDR1 SQVTM and CDR2 ANQGSEA. The CDR3 consists of 14 residues. V was clipped by 6 bases and J by 4 bases; unmatched bases: 8. The rearrangement uses TRBV29-1 and TRBJ1-4; 7 positions agree with TRBD1. This receptor was obtained from an adult in good health. The sample was peripheral blood, taken on day 0 of AZD1222 vaccination. Written as DNA, the CDR3 is TGCAGCGTCCGGGACAGATCCCTTAATGAAAAACTGTTTTTT. It yields the protein CSVRDRSLNEKLFF. Variable domain in full (rest from reference TRBV29-1 and TRBJ1-4): SAVISQKPSRDICQRGTSLTIQCQVDSQVTMMFWYRQQPGQSLTLIATANQGSEATYESGFVIDKFPISRPNLTFSTLTVSNMSPEDSSIYLCSVRDRSLNEKLFFGSGTQLSVL.